The 13 T cell receptor beta chains given below trace back to one sample, sequenced in a study of blood T cell repertoires in COVID-19. Using immunoSEQ multiplex PCR, the repertoire was profiled, and TCRdb retains in-frame clones only, with some absent. The sample has around 370,000 clones; more than 75% are singletons. Sequenced: peripheral blood. All receptors come from a woman aged 50 to 65 with COVID-19, enrolled during active disease.

This chain links TRBV18 with TRBJ2-7; maybe TRBD2 (5 bases). Germline-derived CDR1 and CDR2 are KGHSH and LQKENI. The CDR3 sequence is 15 residues long. The germline V and J ends were trimmed by 0 bases and 2 bases, with 11 bases remaining between them. In DNA, the CDR3 is TGTGCCAGCTCACCACCGAGCGGTAAAACCTACGAGCAGTACTTC. Translation: CASSPPSGKTYEQYF.

This clone was observed a single time. The CDR3 DNA reads TGTGCCAGCAGTGTAGAGGGAGGGCCGTACAATGAGCAGTTCTTC. This encodes CASSVEGGPYNEQFF. This chain links TRBV6-4 with TRBJ2-1; 7 bases are a match to TRBD2. V shed 4 bases and J 4 bases; nucleotides not matched to a gene: 7. CDR1 and CDR2 (germline): MRHNA, SNTAGT. This CDR3 is built from 15 residues.

As regards this clone: With a far larger clone one base away, a read error is the likely cause. Distinct nucleotide sequences in the sample also encode this CDR3. The V gene is TRBV12-3 or TRBV12-4, the J gene TRBJ1-5; D is unclear. Trimming took off 3 bases at V and 3 bases at J, with 3 bases between the two ends. The CDR3 runs 12 residues. CDR3 sequence: CASSFLNQPQHF. The DNA of the CDR3 is TGTGCCAGCAGTTTTCTCAATCAGCCCCAGCATTTT.

As regards this clone: The same CDR3 is also encoded by other DNA sequences in this sample. The chain uses TRBV5-1 and TRBJ2-1, with TRBD1 as a possible D gene (5 bases). Between the trimmed V and J ends, which lost 2 bases and 3 bases, there was a span of 9 bases. CDR1 and CDR2 (germline): SGHRS, YFSETQ. The CDR3 has 14 residues. CDR3 protein: CASSFGQNYNEQFF. The DNA for the CDR3 is TGCGCCAGCAGCTTTGGACAAAACTACAATGAGCAGTTCTTC.

The chain employs TRBV7-2 and TRBJ2-1; no clear D gene. The germline gives CDR1 SGHTA, CDR2 FQGNSA. The CDR3 is 12 residues long. The germline V and J ends were trimmed by 8 bases and 4 bases, with 9 bases remaining between them. The CDR3 spells CASASRYNEQFF. As DNA, the CDR3 is TGTGCCAGCGCCTCGAGATACAATGAGCAGTTCTTC.

The rearrangement joins TRBV27 to TRBJ1-2, with 8 bases matching TRBD1. Germline CDR1 MNHEY, CDR2 SMNVEV (reference sequence). V was clipped by 6 bases and J by 2 bases; unmatched bases: 5. CDR3 length: 14 residues. Here the CDR3 DNA reads TGTGCCAGCAGACCCGGACAGGGAAACTATGGCTACACCTTC. Translating it yields CASRPGQGNYGYTF.

V and J are TRBV9 and TRBJ2-1; TRBD2 matches at 13 bases. Germline V lookup: CDR1 SGDLS, CDR2 YYNGEE. Trimming at V came to 2 bases and at J to 4 bases, leaving 21 bases not matched to a gene. This CDR3 comprises 22 residues. The CDR3 DNA follows: TGTGCCAGCAGCGTGGCTGTTCGGACTAGCGGGAGCCCCCGGGCCTCATACAATGAGCAGTTCTTC. This codes for CASSVAVRTSGSPRASYNEQFF.

The CDR3 DNA sequence: TGTGCCAGCAGCCAGACAGGGGAAAACATTCAGTACTTC. Translation: CASSQTGENIQYF. This sequence joins TRBV3-1 (or the pseudogene TRBV3-2) and TRBJ2-4; 8 bases map to TRBD1. The CDR3 extends over 13 amino acids. Germline CDR1 and CDR2: LGHDT and YNNKEL (reference sequence). J was trimmed by 5 bases and V by 3 bases; bases with no gene match: 0.

V is TRBV20-1 and J is TRBJ2-2, with 8 nucleotides matching TRBD2. V was clipped by 3 bases and J by 4 bases; unmatched bases: 10. Germline loops: CDR1 DFQATT, CDR2 SNEGSKA (reference sequence). This CDR3 is built from 16 residues. The DNA for the CDR3 is TGCAGTGCTAGTAAGGTGACTAGCGACTTCACCGGGGAGCTGTTTTTT. Translated, it gives CSASKVTSDFTGELFF.

The rearrangement uses TRBV10-1 and TRBJ1-2; D is perhaps TRBD1 (5 bases). Trimming cost V 3 bases and J 2 bases, with 7 bases left between them. The CDR3 is 13 residues long. Per germline, CDR1 WNHNN and CDR2 SYGVQD (reference sequence). DNA of the CDR3: TGCGCCAGCAGTGACCGGACAAACTATGGCTACACCTTC. It encodes CASSDRTNYGYTF.

This chain connects TRBV29-1 to TRBJ1-1; D unclear. Trimming stripped 7 bases from V and 6 bases from J, with 3 bases between. Germline V gene sequence: CDR1 SQVTM, CDR2 ANQGSEA. The CDR3 is 8 residues long. CDR3 in DNA: TGCAGCGCCTCTGAAGCTTTCTTT. It encodes CSASEAFF.

The chain uses TRBV2 and TRBJ1-2; D may be TRBD1 (6 bases). Germline V gives CDR1 SNHLY, CDR2 FYNNEI. Trimming took 1 base from V and 3 from J, leaving 9 bases between them. This CDR3 is 14 amino acids long. CDR3 nucleotides: TGTGCCAGCAGTGAAGGGGGGCTCTACTATGGCTACACCTTC. Protein sequence: CASSEGGLYYGYTF. The variable domain in full, completed from reference TRBV2 and TRBJ1-2, reads EPEVTQTPSHQVTQMGQEVILRCVPISNHLYFYWYRQILGQKVEFLVSFYNNEISEKSEIFDDQFSVERPDGSNFTLKIRSTKLEDSAMYFCASSEGGLYYGYTFGSGTRLTVV.

This rearrangement joins TRBV19 to TRBJ2-2; 7 bases line up with TRBD1. CDR1 and CDR2 from the germline V gene are LNHDA and SQIVND (reference sequence). V dropped 10 bases and J dropped 3; count of bases not matched to a gene: 14. The CDR3 covers 16 residues. The CDR3 sequence is CATKTGSVGYTGELFF. The CDR3 region has the DNA TGTGCCACCAAGACAGGGTCGGTGGGGTACACCGGGGAGCTGTTTTTT.